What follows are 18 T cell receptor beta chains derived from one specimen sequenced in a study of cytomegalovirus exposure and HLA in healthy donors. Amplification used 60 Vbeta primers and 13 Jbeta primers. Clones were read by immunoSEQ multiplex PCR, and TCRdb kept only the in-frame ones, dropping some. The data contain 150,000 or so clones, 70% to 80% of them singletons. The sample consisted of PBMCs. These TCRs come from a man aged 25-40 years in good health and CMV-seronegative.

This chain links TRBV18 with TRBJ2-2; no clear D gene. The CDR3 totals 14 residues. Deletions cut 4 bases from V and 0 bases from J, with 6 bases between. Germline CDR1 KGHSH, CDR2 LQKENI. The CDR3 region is CASSRPSNTGELFF. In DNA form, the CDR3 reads TGTGCCAGCTCACGACCCTCGAACACCGGGGAGCTGTTTTTT.

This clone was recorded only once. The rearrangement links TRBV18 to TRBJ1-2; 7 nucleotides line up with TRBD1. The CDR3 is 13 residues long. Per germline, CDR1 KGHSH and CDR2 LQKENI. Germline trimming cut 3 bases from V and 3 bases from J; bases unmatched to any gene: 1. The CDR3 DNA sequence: TGTGCCAGCTCACCTACAGGGGACTATGGCTACACCTTC. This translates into CASSPTGDYGYTF.

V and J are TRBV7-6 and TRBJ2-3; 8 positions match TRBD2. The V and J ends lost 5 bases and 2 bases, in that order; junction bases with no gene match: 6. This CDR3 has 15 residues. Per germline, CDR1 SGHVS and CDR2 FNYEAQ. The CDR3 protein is CASSKLAAPTDTQYF. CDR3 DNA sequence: TGTGCCAGCAGCAAACTAGCGGCCCCCACAGATACGCAGTATTTT.

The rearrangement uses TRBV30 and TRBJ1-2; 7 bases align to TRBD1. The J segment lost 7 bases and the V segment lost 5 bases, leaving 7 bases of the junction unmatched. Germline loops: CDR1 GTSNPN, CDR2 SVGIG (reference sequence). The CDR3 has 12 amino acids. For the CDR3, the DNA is TGTGCCTGGGGATCGACAGGGATTGGCTACACCTTC. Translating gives CAWGSTGIGYTF.

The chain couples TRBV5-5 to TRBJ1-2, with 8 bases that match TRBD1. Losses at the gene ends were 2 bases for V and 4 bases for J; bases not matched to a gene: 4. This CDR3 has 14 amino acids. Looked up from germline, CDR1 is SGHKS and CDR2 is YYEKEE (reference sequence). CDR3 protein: CASSFSGTGYGYTF. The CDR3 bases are TGTGCCAGCAGCTTTTCCGGGACAGGCTATGGCTACACCTTC.

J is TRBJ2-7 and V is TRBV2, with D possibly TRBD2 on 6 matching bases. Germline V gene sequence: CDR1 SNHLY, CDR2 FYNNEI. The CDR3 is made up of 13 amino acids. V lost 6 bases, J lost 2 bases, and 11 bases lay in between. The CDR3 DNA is TGTGCCAGCAGCAGAGGAGGGGCCTACGAGCAGTACTTC. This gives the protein CASSRGGAYEQYF.

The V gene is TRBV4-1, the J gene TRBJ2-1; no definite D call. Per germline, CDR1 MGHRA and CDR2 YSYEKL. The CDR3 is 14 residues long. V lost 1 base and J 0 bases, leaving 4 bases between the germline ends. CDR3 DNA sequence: TGCGCCAGCAGCCAAGTAGACTCCTACAATGAGCAGTTCTTC. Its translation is CASSQVDSYNEQFF.

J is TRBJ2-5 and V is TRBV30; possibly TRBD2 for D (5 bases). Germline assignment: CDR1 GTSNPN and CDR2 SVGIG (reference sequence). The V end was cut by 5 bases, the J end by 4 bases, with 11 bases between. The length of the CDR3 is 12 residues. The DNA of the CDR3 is TGTGCCTGGGGAAGAGGGCGAGAGACCCAGTACTTC. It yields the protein CAWGRGRETQYF.

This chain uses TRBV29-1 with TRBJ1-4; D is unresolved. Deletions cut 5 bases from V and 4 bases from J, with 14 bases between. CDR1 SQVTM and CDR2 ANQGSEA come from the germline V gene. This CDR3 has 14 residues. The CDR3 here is CSVQQRARNEKLFF. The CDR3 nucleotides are TGCAGCGTTCAACAGAGGGCTCGTAATGAAAAACTGTTTTTT.

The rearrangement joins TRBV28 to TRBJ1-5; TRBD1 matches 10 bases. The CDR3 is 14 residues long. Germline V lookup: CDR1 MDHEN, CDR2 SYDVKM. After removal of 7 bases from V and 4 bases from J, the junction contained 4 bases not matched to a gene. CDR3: CASTSGQGNQPQHF. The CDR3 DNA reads TGTGCCAGCACCTCGGGACAGGGGAATCAGCCCCAGCATTTT.

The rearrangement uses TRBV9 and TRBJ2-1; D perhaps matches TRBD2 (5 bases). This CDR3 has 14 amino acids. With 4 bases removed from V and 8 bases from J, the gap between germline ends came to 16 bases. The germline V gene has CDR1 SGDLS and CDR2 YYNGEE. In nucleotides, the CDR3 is TGTGCCAGCAGCCCCCGGACTGGGTTGGATGAGCAGTTCTTC. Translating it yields CASSPRTGLDEQFF. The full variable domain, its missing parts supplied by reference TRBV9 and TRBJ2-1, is DSGVTQTPKHLITATGQRVTLRCSPRSGDLSVYWYQQSLDQGLQFLIQYYNGEERAKGNILERFSAQQFPDLHSELNLSSLELGDSALYFCASSPRTGLDEQFFGPGTRLTVL.

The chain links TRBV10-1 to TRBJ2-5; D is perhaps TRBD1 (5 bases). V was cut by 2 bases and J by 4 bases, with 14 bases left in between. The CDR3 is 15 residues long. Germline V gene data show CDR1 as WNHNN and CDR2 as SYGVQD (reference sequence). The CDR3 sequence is CASSESRATAETQYF. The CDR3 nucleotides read TGCGCCAGCAGTGAGAGCAGGGCTACTGCAGAGACCCAGTACTTC.

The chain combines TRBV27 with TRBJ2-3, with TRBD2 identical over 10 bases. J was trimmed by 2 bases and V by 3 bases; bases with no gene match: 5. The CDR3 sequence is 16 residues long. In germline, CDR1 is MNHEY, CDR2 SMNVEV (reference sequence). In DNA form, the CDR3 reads TGTGCCAGCAGTTTCCTAGCGGGGGCAACCACAGATACGCAGTATTTT. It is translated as CASSFLAGATTDTQYF.

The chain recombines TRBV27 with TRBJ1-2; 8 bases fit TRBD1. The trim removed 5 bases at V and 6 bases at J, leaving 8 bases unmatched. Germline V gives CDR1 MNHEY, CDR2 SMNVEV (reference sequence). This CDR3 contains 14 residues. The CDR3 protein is CASSPTDRVDGYTF. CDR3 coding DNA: TGTGCCAGCAGTCCAACGGACAGGGTCGATGGCTACACCTTC.

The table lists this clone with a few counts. CDR3 bases: TGTGCCAGCAGTTACCGCGGACAGGGGAATAGTCAGCCCCAGCATTTT. It encodes CASSYRGQGNSQPQHF. The V and J genes are TRBV6-6 and TRBJ1-5; 9 nucleotides match TRBD1. Germline lookup yields CDR1 MNHNY and CDR2 SVGAGI (reference sequence). Unmatched junction bases numbered 8, after V lost 2 bases and J lost 6 bases. The CDR3 is 16 amino acids.

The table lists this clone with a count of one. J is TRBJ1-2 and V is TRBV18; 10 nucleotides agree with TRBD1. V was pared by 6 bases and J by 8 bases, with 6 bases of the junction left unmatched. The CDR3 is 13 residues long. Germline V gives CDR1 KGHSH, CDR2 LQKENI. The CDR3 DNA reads TGTGCCAGCTCCCGGGACAGGGGACAGGGCTACACCTTC. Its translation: CASSRDRGQGYTF.

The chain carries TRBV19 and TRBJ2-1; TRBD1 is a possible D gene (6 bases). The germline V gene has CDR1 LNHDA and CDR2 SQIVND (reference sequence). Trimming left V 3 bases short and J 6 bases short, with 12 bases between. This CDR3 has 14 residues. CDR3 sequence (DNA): TGTGCCAGTAGTATCTCCAGGGGTGGCAATGAGCAGTTCTTC. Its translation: CASSISRGGNEQFF.

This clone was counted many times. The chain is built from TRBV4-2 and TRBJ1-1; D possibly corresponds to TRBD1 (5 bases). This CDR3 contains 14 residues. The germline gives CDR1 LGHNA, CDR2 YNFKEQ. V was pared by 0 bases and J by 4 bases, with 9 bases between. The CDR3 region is CASSQDSGGTEAFF. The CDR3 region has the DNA TGTGCCAGCAGCCAAGACTCGGGGGGCACTGAAGCTTTCTTT.